The sequence of this TCR beta chain was determined in a study of blood T cells in healthy people across ages. The wider study: Template switching picked up about one barcoded beta molecule for each two T cells.

V was cut by 1 base and J by 3 bases, with 12 bases left in between. CDR1 is SGHTA and CDR2 is FQGNSA in the germline V gene. The CDR3 length is 15 residues. Through a sample-barcoded 5' primer and a J-beta primer mix, a second PCR was run for roughly 7 to 11 cycles. A 12-random-nucleotide template-switch adaptor tagged each cDNA molecule. Per sample, CDR3-containing paired-end reads numbered at least 2.5 million. One entry per CDR3 protein results from TCRdb running MiXCR on the 5' RACE reads. The sample has 1.8 million or so distinct CDR3 sequences, roughly two fifths seen once. This clonotype was counted between two and nine times.

The material sequenced was blood. The receptor's source is a human donor in good health. The V call is TRBV7-2, the J call TRBJ1-2; the D gene is possibly TRBD1 (5 bases). The CDR3 nucleotides are TGTGCCAGCAGCTTAGAGTCCAGGGACCACTATGGCTACACCTTC. The encoded protein is CASSLESRDHYGYTF.